This is a list of T cell receptor beta chains from one sample in a study of glioma-infiltrating T cells after dendritic cell vaccination. The assay was immunoSEQ multiplex PCR, and TCRdb's table has in-frame clones only and misses some. The profile covers about 99,000 clones, with about four fifths appearing a single time and approximately 12% taken by the ten largest. Specimen: blood, collected before dendritic cell vaccination. All receptors derive from a human donor with glioblastoma. The CDR3 runs from the conserved cysteine through the conserved F or W. Fields, in order: clone size, V gene, J gene, CDR3 protein. Not every row has a clone size; where given, it reads once, few, many or a size class.

size: .
V: TRBV27
J: TRBJ2-7
CDR3: CASSSRTGAYEQYF

size: .
V: TRBV13
J: TRBJ2-3
CDR3: CASSKTSGTTDTQYF

size: .
V: TRBV9
J: TRBJ2-3
CDR3: CASSAHSGTSGTDTQYF

size: .
V: TRBV19
J: TRBJ1-4
CDR3: CASSTPGQGHGKLFF

size: once
V: TRBV2
J: TRBJ2-1
CDR3: CASSVAGGNYNEQFF

size: .
V: TRBV30
J: TRBJ1-2
CDR3: CAWTALGTPPNYGYTF

size: .
V: TRBV30
J: TRBJ1-4
CDR3: CAWSQNEKLFF

size: .
V: TRBV7-9
J: TRBJ2-3
CDR3: CASCVGGGRGDTQYF

size: .
V: TRBV11-2
J: TRBJ2-7
CDR3: CASSPSSYEQYF

size: .
V: TRBV7-6
J: TRBJ1-4
CDR3: CASSLRTGDVNEKLFF

size: .
V: TRBV5-4
J: TRBJ1-6
CDR3: CASSLAAGGNSPLHF

size: .
V: TRBV4-2
J: TRBJ2-5
CDR3: CASSQASGGQETQYF

size: .
V: TRBV18
J: TRBJ1-1
CDR3: CASSPPPGNTEAFF